Sequencing of this T cell receptor beta chain was carried out in a study of T cells expressing NK-cell markers. The CDR3 runs to 14 residues. CDR1 DFQATT and CDR2 SNEGSKA come from the germline V gene (reference sequence). A remark on this clonotype: Its target is not known.

Using the 5' RACE reads, TCRdb records one entry per CDR3 protein without DNA. Listed are roughly 120,000 distinct CDR3 sequences; around 18% falls within the top ten. Study findings and constraints: NKG2C+ dominant clonotype frequencies in six donors were roughly 1.0-7.0% of CD8+ T cells.

The rearrangement joins TRBV20-1 to TRBJ2-1; TCRdb lists TRBD2, though no DNA is available to test this call. This clonotype was obtained from a woman between 18 and 69 years old in good health. Material for sequencing was blood T cells: a sorted CD56 or NKG2C T cell subset, CD4+ or CD8+ T cells, or bulk PBMC T cells (not recorded which). The CDR3 reads CSAADGTIYNEQFF.